The sequence of this T cell receptor (beta chain) was determined in a study of blood T cell repertoires in COVID-19. Looking at the study overall: Acute-phase and convalescent COVID-19 samples originated in the United States, Italy and Spain. The cDNA or gDNA used as material had been derived from T cells, B-cell-depleted T cells, or PBMCs.

V shed 1 base and J shed 2 bases, with 3 bases lying between them. The CDR3 contains 12 residues. Germline loops: CDR1 SGHNT, CDR2 YYREEE (reference sequence). In the study's own analysis: The assay estimated nucleated cells by amplifying reference gene primers. TCRdb's table, derived via immunoSEQ multiplex PCR, lists solely in-frame clones and lacks some. That table is the source of V, J and clone size, and D and trimming were worked out from the DNA. Counted here are 100,000 to 150,000 clones, approximately 86% occurring once; the ten biggest clones make up about an eighth. This chain connects TRBV5-4 to TRBJ1-2; D remains ambiguous. The receptor comes from a woman in her 70s with COVID-19, enrolled during active disease. The source material was peripheral blood. CDR3 region: CASSLSNYGYTF. For the CDR3, the DNA is TGTGCCAGCAGCTTGAGCAACTATGGCTACACCTTC.